This T cell receptor (beta chain) was observed in a study of blood T cell repertoires in COVID-19. Whole-study context: Specimens from acute and convalescent COVID-19 originated in the United States, Italy and Spain. Nucleic acid was either cDNA or gDNA, and it came from T cells, B-cell-depleted T cells, or PBMCs.

The CDR3 length is 14 residues. V shed 0 bases and J shed 4 bases, with 10 bases lying between them. Germline V gives CDR1 SGDLS, CDR2 YYNGEE. As originally analysed: How many nucleated cells were present was estimated from reference gene primer amplification. Libraries were prepared by immunoSEQ multiplex PCR; TCRdb keeps only in-frame clonotypes and omits some of them. V and J calls and clone size are as listed in that table; D and trimming were resolved from the DNA. The sample carries approximately 160,000 clones, 86% recorded once. The clonotype was recovered from a man aged 50-59 years with active or convalescent COVID-19. The sample comprised peripheral blood. The V gene is TRBV9, the J gene TRBJ2-5; no clear D gene. This CDR3 is CASSVAPMRETQYF. As DNA, the CDR3 is TGTGCCAGCAGCGTAGCCCCCATGAGAGAGACCCAGTACTTC.